This passage covers 24 T cell receptor beta chains from one sample sequenced in a study of blood T cell repertoires in COVID-19. The assay was immunoSEQ multiplex PCR, and TCRdb's table has in-frame clones only and misses some. The table has fewer than 250,000 clones, about 83% seen once. The sequenced material came from peripheral blood. The receptor source for this set is a man aged 50 to 59 with acute or convalescent COVID-19.

With regard to this clone: A junction end diverges from the germline sequence, so it may reflect a read error. The V gene is TRBV2, the J gene TRBJ2-1; unclear D gene. This CDR3 region has 14 residues. Per germline, CDR1 SNHLY and CDR2 FYNNEI. The CDR3 loop reads CASTELGSYNEQFF. DNA of the CDR3: TGTGCCAGCACTGAACTCGGCTCCTACAATGAGCAGTTCTTC.

This clone was counted between two and nine times. The rearrangement uses TRBV6-1 and TRBJ2-2, with no clear D. The germline CDR1 and CDR2 sequences are MNHNS and SASEGT. There are 15 residues in the CDR3. Trimming removed 2 bases at V and 1 base at J, with 8 bases between. Here the CDR3 DNA reads TGTGCCAGCAGTGAACTTCTTAAGAACACCGGGGAGCTGTTTTTT. It codes for CASSELLKNTGELFF.

The V and J genes are TRBV30 and TRBJ1-6; 7 bases are a match to TRBD1. This CDR3 has 12 amino acids. CDR1 and CDR2 (germline): GTSNPN, SVGIG (reference sequence). V shed 5 bases and J 6 bases; nucleotides not matched to a gene: 1. CDR3 sequence reads: CAWDRANSPLHF. The DNA for the CDR3 is TGTGCCTGGGACAGGGCTAATTCACCCCTCCACTTT.

The chain combines TRBV30 with TRBJ1-5; 7 bases match TRBD1. The CDR3 is made up of 13 amino acids. The germline gives CDR1 GTSNPN, CDR2 SVGIG (reference sequence). The ends lost 5 bases at V and 4 bases at J; junction bases unmatched: 5. CDR3 amino acids: CAWASTGNQPQHF. CDR3 coding DNA: TGTGCCTGGGCATCGACAGGGAATCAGCCCCAGCATTTT.

In this sample, this clone turned up a few times. The chain has TRBV7-9 and TRBJ1-6; 10 bases agree with TRBD1. Germline trimming cut 1 base from V and 1 base from J; bases unmatched to any gene: 7. The CDR3 loop spans 19 amino acids. Germline values: CDR1 SEHNR, CDR2 FQNEAQ (reference sequence). CDR3 residues: CASSLGLGTGVSYNSPLHF. CDR3 coding DNA: TGTGCCAGCAGCTTAGGACTTGGGACAGGGGTATCCTATAATTCACCCCTCCACTTT.

This chain joins TRBV5-6 and TRBJ2-3; 7 positions agree with TRBD2. The CDR3 has 16 residues. Trimming removed 1 base from V and 0 bases from J; junction bases left unmatched: 5. CDR1 and CDR2 from the germline V gene are SGHDT and YYEEEE. CDR3 protein: CASSLRERGSTDTQYF. The CDR3, as DNA: TGTGCCAGCAGCTTGAGGGAGCGGGGAAGCACAGATACGCAGTATTTT.

This chain connects TRBV4-1 to TRBJ2-3; D is unclear. V was shortened by 1 base and J by 5 bases, with 13 bases between the two germline ends. Germline CDR1 MGHRA, CDR2 YSYEKL. The CDR3 spans 15 residues. The CDR3 nucleotides are TGCGCCAGCAGCCAAGTAGTGTGGTGGAGAGATACGCAGTATTTT. Residues: CASSQVVWWRDTQYF.

V usage is TRBV18 and J usage is TRBJ2-7; D is perhaps TRBD1 (6 bases). V shed 5 bases and J shed 3 bases, with 11 bases lying between them. The CDR3 is made up of 13 amino acids. The germline CDR1 and CDR2 sequences are KGHSH and LQKENI. CDR3 bases: TGTGCCAGCTCATTACGGACAGACTACGAGCAGTACTTC. Amino acids: CASSLRTDYEQYF.

This chain connects TRBV7-3 to TRBJ2-1, with 13 bases matching TRBD2. Germline loops: CDR1 SGHTA, CDR2 FQGTGA. V dropped 5 bases and J dropped 7; count of bases not matched to a gene: 5. The CDR3 is made up of 15 amino acids. In DNA form, the CDR3 reads TGTGCCAGCAGCACGGGGACTAGCGGGGTGAATGAGCAGTTCTTC. It yields the protein CASSTGTSGVNEQFF.

The rearrangement joins TRBV24-1 to TRBJ1-2; 8 bases are shared with TRBD1. V lost 3 bases, J lost 2 bases, and 4 bases stayed unmatched. CDR3 length: 15 amino acids. Germline-derived CDR1 and CDR2 are KGHDR and SFDVKD. The CDR3, as DNA: TGTGCCACCAGTGATCGTGGGACAGGAAACTATGGCTACACCTTC. Translating gives CATSDRGTGNYGYTF.

The chain is built from TRBV4-2 and TRBJ1-5; 7 positions match TRBD1. The germline V gene encodes CDR1 LGHNA and CDR2 YNFKEQ. The V gene end was trimmed by 3 bases and the J gene end by 3 bases; junction bases not matched to a gene: 11. The CDR3 contains 17 residues. The CDR3 coding sequence is TGTGCCAGCAGCCAGGCCTGGACAGGTGGGACCAATCAGCCCCAGCATTTT. Translated, it gives CASSQAWTGGTNQPQHF.

The V gene is TRBV4-1, the J gene TRBJ1-1; 7 nucleotides align to TRBD1. V gave up 8 bases and J gave up 1 base; unmatched junction bases: 4. The germline V gene encodes CDR1 MGHRA and CDR2 YSYEKL. The CDR3 is 13 residues long. The DNA of the CDR3 is TGCGCCAGCGCTCGGACAGGGAACACTGAAGCTTTCTTT. Translation: CASARTGNTEAFF.

As regards this clone: One end of the junction does not line up with germline, which may come from a read error. The rearrangement uses TRBV7-7 and TRBJ1-1; D remains ambiguous. The CDR3 has 13 amino acids. From germline, CDR1 is SSHAT and CDR2 FNYEAQ (reference sequence). This CDR3 is CASSLERDTEAFF. The CDR3 DNA reads as TGTGCTAGCAGCTTAGAGAGGGACACTGAAGCTTTCTTT.

V is TRBV2 and J is TRBJ2-1, with 13 positions matching TRBD2. Germline trimming cut 6 bases from V and 8 bases from J; bases unmatched to any gene: 7. The CDR3 extends over 15 amino acids. Looked up from germline, CDR1 is SNHLY and CDR2 is FYNNEI. Here the CDR3 DNA reads TGTGCCAGCAGCTTTGGACTAGCGGGAGTGGATGAGCAGTTCTTC. Translation gives CASSFGLAGVDEQFF. The entire variable domain, with the rest obtained from reference TRBV2 and TRBJ2-1, is as follows: EPEVTQTPSHQVTQMGQEVILRCVPISNHLYFYWYRQILGQKVEFLVSFYNNEISEKSEIFDDQFSVERPDGSNFTLKIRSTKLEDSAMYFCASSFGLAGVDEQFFGPGTRLTVL.

The chain combines TRBV5-1 with TRBJ2-3, with TRBD2 matching over 13 bases. V lost 1 base and J lost 1; bases outside the gene matches: 6. CDR1 is SGHRS and CDR2 is YFSETQ in the germline V gene. The CDR3 runs 18 residues. CDR3 protein: CASSLNGLAGVGTDTQYF. CDR3 sequence (DNA): TGCGCCAGCAGCTTGAATGGACTAGCGGGAGTTGGCACAGATACGCAGTATTTT.

The chain links TRBV5-4 to TRBJ1-2; weak D call: TRBD1 (6 bases). Per germline, CDR1 SGHNT and CDR2 YYREEE (reference sequence). Trimming removed 2 bases at V and 5 bases at J, with 19 bases between. This CDR3 is 16 amino acids long. CDR3 region: CASSLRGRGELYGYTF. In DNA, the CDR3 is TGTGCCAGCAGCTTACGGGGGAGGGGGGAGTTATATGGCTACACCTTC.

V is TRBV14 and J is TRBJ1-2, with D possibly TRBD1 on 6 matching bases. Trimming shortened V by 1 base and J by 8 bases, and 20 bases separated the two germline ends. This CDR3 has 16 amino acids. Germline CDR1 reads SGHDN; CDR2 reads FVKESK. Here the CDR3 reads CASSQGMTGKIDGYTF. The DNA of the CDR3 is TGTGCCAGCAGCCAAGGAATGACAGGAAAAATAGACGGCTACACCTTC.

The V call is TRBV7-3, the J call TRBJ2-7; D is uncertain. This CDR3 spans 13 amino acids. Trimming took 2 bases from V and 3 from J, leaving 8 bases between them. The germline V gene encodes CDR1 SGHTA and CDR2 FQGTGA. The DNA of the CDR3 is TGTGCCAGCAGCTTATGGCTAGGCTACGAGCAGTACTTC. Translated, it gives CASSLWLGYEQYF. Full variable domain (rest looked up from reference TRBV7-3 and TRBJ2-7): GAGVSQTPSNKVTEKGKYVELRCDPISGHTALYWYRQSLGQGPEFLIYFQGTGAADDSGLPNDRFFAVRPEGSVSTLKIQRTERGDSAVYLCASSLWLGYEQYFGPGTRLTVT.

The chain combines TRBV12-3 or TRBV12-4 with TRBJ1-5; 8 nucleotides align to TRBD1. V lost 3 bases, J lost 6 bases, and 1 base stayed unmatched. The CDR3 runs to 13 residues. DNA of the CDR3: TGTGCCAGCAGTTTCGGGACAGGTCAGCCCCAGCATTTT. This gives the protein CASSFGTGQPQHF.

The rearrangement uses TRBV9 and TRBJ1-3; weak D call: TRBD1 (5 bases). Germline loops: CDR1 SGDLS, CDR2 YYNGEE. V was cut by 0 bases and J by 3 bases, with 10 bases left in between. The CDR3 loop spans 15 amino acids. The CDR3 loop reads CASSVDPGVGNTIYF. The CDR3 bases are TGTGCCAGCAGCGTAGATCCGGGGGTTGGAAACACCATATATTTT.

This rearrangement joins TRBV19 to TRBJ1-2; no clear D. Between the trimmed V and J ends, which lost 0 bases and 4 bases, there was a span of 6 bases. The CDR3 runs 13 residues. The V gene's germline CDR1 is LNHDA and CDR2 SQIVND (reference sequence). The CDR3 is CASSIDQFYGYTF. For the CDR3, the DNA is TGTGCCAGTAGTATAGATCAGTTCTATGGCTACACCTTC.

The chain carries TRBV6-5 and TRBJ1-6; 11 positions agree with TRBD1. The germline gives CDR1 MNHEY, CDR2 SVGAGI. CDR3 size: 15 residues. Trimming took 9 bases from V and 0 from J; bases not matched to a gene: 1. CDR3 DNA sequence: TGTGCCAGGGGACAGGGGGACTCCTATAATTCACCCCTCCACTTT. Its protein is CARGQGDSYNSPLHF.

This clone was seen a handful of times. The rearrangement uses TRBV10-3 and TRBJ1-1; no clear D. Germline CDR1 reads ENHRY; CDR2 reads SYGVKD. Trimming stripped 2 bases from V and 0 bases from J, with 4 bases between. The CDR3 spans 13 residues. The CDR3 coding sequence is TGTGCCATCAGTGAGCGAGTGAACACTGAAGCTTTCTTT. Protein product: CAISERVNTEAFF.

A few counts support this clone. V and J are TRBV3-1 (or the pseudogene TRBV3-2) and TRBJ2-2; 10 positions agree with TRBD1. This CDR3 has 16 amino acids. The V gene's germline CDR1 is LGHDT and CDR2 YNNKEL (reference sequence). Trimming took 0 bases from V and 7 from J; bases not matched to a gene: 5. This chain's CDR3 is CASSQDLDRGLGELFF. For the CDR3, the DNA is TGTGCCAGCAGCCAAGATCTCGACAGGGGGCTCGGGGAGCTGTTTTTT.